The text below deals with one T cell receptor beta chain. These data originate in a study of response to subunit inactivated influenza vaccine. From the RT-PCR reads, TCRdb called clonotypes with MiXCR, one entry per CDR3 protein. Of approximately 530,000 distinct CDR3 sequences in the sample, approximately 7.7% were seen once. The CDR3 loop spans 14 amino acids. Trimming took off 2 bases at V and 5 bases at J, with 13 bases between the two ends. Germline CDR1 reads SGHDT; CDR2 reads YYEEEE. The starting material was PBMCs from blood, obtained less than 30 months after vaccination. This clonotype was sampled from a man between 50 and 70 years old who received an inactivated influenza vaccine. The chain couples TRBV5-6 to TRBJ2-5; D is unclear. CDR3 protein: CASSFSLVWETQYF. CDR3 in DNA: TGTGCCAGCAGCTTTAGTCTGGTGTGGGAGACCCAGTACTTC.